The source of this T cell receptor (beta chain) is a study of T cells in Graves' hyperthyroidism and ophthalmopathy. TCR beta CDR3 regions were amplified from RNA transcripts. Primed by the HTBI set, a first-round RT-PCR was run on the TCR CDR3. Each CDR3 protein gets one entry after TCRdb re-called the multiplex PCR reads with MiXCR. The data show about 250,000 distinct CDR3 sequences, nearly 15% seen once. Per the germline V gene, CDR1 is SEHNR and CDR2 is FQNEAQ (reference sequence). This CDR3 comprises 18 residues. J gave up 2 bases and V 4 bases, and 11 bases lay outside the gene matches. This clonotype has ten or more counts. These patients, aged 18 to 65, had recently diagnosed hyperthyroidism lasting under 2 months. Together with thyroid ultrasound, orbital computed tomography, serum thyroxine and TRAb, clinical symptoms were used for diagnoses.

The sequence derives from a woman between 45 and 65 years old with Graves' hyperthyroidism that later progressed to Graves' ophthalmopathy. The chain joins TRBV7-9 to TRBJ2-6; 7 nucleotides line up with TRBD1. The sequenced sample consisted of blood. CDR3 protein: CASSSYGTADAGANVLTF. As DNA, the CDR3 is TGTGCCAGCAGCTCTTACGGGACAGCGGATGCTGGGGCCAACGTCCTGACTTTC.